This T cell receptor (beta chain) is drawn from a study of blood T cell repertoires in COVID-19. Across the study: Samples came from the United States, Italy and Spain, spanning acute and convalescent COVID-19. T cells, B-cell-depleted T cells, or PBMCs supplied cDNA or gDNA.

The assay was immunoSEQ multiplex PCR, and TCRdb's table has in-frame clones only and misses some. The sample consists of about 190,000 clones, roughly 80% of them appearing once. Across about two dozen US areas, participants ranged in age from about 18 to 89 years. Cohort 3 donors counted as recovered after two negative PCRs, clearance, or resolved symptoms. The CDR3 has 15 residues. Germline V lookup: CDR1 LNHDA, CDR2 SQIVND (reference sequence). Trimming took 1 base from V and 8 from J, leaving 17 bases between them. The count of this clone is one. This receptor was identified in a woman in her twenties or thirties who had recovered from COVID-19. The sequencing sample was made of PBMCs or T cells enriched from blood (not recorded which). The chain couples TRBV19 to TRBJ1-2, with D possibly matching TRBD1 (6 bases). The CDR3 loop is CASSIGSRGIGGYTF. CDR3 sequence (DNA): TGTGCCAGTAGTATAGGCTCCAGGGGCATTGGAGGCTACACCTTC.